This T cell receptor beta chain was sequenced in a study of blood T cell repertoires in COVID-19. Overall study context: Collection of acute and convalescent COVID-19 samples took place in the United States, Italy and Spain.

The J segment lost 6 bases and the V segment lost 7 bases, leaving 24 bases of the junction unmatched. The V gene's germline CDR1 is LNHDA and CDR2 SQIVND (reference sequence). The CDR3 has 20 amino acids. Authors' data handling: Reference gene primer amplification in the assay estimated nucleated cell counts. Some clones are missing from TCRdb's copy, which holds only in-frame ones; the method was immunoSEQ multiplex PCR. V and J calls and clone size follow that table, whereas D and trimming were derived from the DNA. Altogether around 270,000 clones are present, more than 90% being singletons, with the ten largest covering 2.5% to 3%. Patients at the Seattle site were enrolled during active infection and followed longitudinally.

The chain links TRBV19 to TRBJ2-7, with 13 bases lining up with TRBD2. This receptor was obtained from a person under 30 with COVID-19, enrolled during active disease. Sequenced: peripheral blood. Here the CDR3 reads CASTPKHLGLAGAPGVEQYF. CDR3 nucleotides: TGTGCCAGTACTCCCAAACACCTCGGACTAGCGGGAGCCCCTGGGGTCGAGCAGTACTTC.